These T cell receptor beta chains were read from a single sample in a study of tumor and adjacent non-tumor tissue in lung cancer. TCRdb reprocessed the multiplex PCR reads via MiXCR and lists one record per CDR3 protein. This sample yields around 86,000 distinct CDR3 sequences, of which 72% are seen a single time; 8% to 9.5% belongs to the top ten. What was sequenced was lung tumor tissue. The source of these receptors is a woman aged 40 to 50 with non-small cell lung cancer. Each CDR3 is given without its conserved first and last residue.

TRBV5-4	TRBJ2-1	ASPELGNDQF
TRBV11-2	TRBJ2-1	ARSNRTSGSSYNEQF
TRBV20-1	TRBJ2-4	SARDGGSSGRAENIQY
TRBV11-2	TRBJ1-3	GIGGQGTSGNTIY
TRBV7-9	TRBJ2-1	ASSPRGEQF
TRBV6-5	TRBJ2-7	ASSYEGTSGGYEQY
TRBV6-5	TRBJ1-3	ASSSDRGRRDTIY
TRBV20-1	TRBJ1-2	SAAGPSNYGYT
TRBV11-1	TRBJ2-7	VSSPGLGYYELY
TRBV4-1	TRBJ2-1	ASSRQDRDRSIEQF
TRBV11-2	TRBJ1-6	ASSLELAGDSPLH
TRBV5-4	TRBJ2-7	ATILNSGRAGYEQY
TRBV7-8	TRBJ2-3	ASSLRGRVAKDTQY
TRBV6-1	TRBJ1-5	ANSEVDMEDQPQH
TRBV6-6	TRBJ2-3	TNRTGTSGVGTDTQY
TRBV28	TRBJ1-3	ASTLAGVRGVIPPGSTIY
TRBV4-1	TRBJ2-7	ASSQYATGNFYEQY
TRBV12-3/TRBV12-4	TRBJ2-7	ASNFGDLYKQY
TRBV11-3	TRBJ1-2	ASFRLARPNYGYT
TRBV21-1	TRBJ2-7	TSSSPTGLSYEQY
TRBV14	TRBJ2-7	ASSRKAYGLTSYEQY
TRBV30	TRBJ1-2	AWGRSRGYT
TRBV12-3/TRBV12-4	TRBJ1-2	ASSRDGAYGYT
TRBV5-1	TRBJ2-5	ASSPPLGGSQETQY
TRBV20-1	TRBJ2-1	SAPPGRNPYNVQI
TRBV5-6	TRBJ1-5	ASSLRGPLSNQPQH
TRBV6-5	TRBJ1-1	ASSSLCRDIEAF
TRBV11-2	TRBJ1-6	ANSSTLGTNRSSPLH
TRBV5-1	TRBJ2-6	ASSSGFRLGGANVLT
TRBV11-2	TRBJ2-7	ASSLTREGGGYEQY
TRBV6-5	TRBJ1-2	ASSRTASANYSYT
TRBV20-1	TRBJ2-2	SAPPGYDTGELL
TRBV6-2/TRBV6-3	TRBJ2-7	TSSYPRGTGYEQY
TRBV20-1	TRBJ1-6	SANTTGVNSRLH
TRBV6-1	TRBJ1-2	ANSEGPGQGYT
TRBV12-3/TRBV12-4	TRBJ2-7	ASSPLTGIEGAYEQY
TRBV4-1	TRBJ2-5	ASSLRTGGETQY
TRBV20-1	TRBJ1-2	SATGGSSLSSNYGYT
TRBV28	TRBJ1-1	ARRRMPNTEAF
TRBV11-2	TRBJ1-2	ASSCDGHVNYGYT
TRBV6-1	TRBJ2-1	ASRSLAGFTEEQF
TRBV20-1	TRBJ1-5	SARELRGGEPHH
TRBV11-2	TRBJ2-1	ASSIGPLAERNEQF
TRBV29-1	TRBJ2-1	SHTGIRYYEQF